The 15 T cell receptor beta chains below all came from one sample that was sequenced in a study of Tregs in tolerant kidney transplant recipients. Clones were read by immunoSEQ multiplex PCR, and TCRdb kept only the in-frame ones, dropping some. This sample's table reports about 52,000 clones. The source material was CD4+ T cells from blood, sampled before the transplant. The receptor source for this set is a human donor who received a combined kidney and bone marrow transplant.

A word on this clone: The read ends 3 residues shy of where the CDR3 ends; the end is completed using the germline J gene. The rearrangement joins TRBV19 to TRBJ2-2; perhaps TRBD1 as D (6 bases). This CDR3 comprises 16 residues. Germline values: CDR1 LNHDA, CDR2 SQIVND (reference sequence). The V end lost 6 bases, the J end lost 4 bases, and 18 bases lay between the germline ends. The DNA read from the CDR3 is TGTGCCAGTAGACCCTACGGACAGACAATCACCGGGGAG. Protein product: CASRPYGQTITGE. The full CDR3 is CASRPYGQTITGELFF.

A note on this clone: The read terminates 3 residues before the CDR3 end, so the remaining end is supplied by the germline J gene. J is TRBJ1-3 and V is TRBV19; TRBD1 matches at 10 bases. Germline CDR1 reads LNHDA; CDR2 reads SQIVND (reference sequence). The CDR3 spans 16 residues. V lost 3 bases and J lost 4; bases outside the gene matches: 6. The CDR3 bases that were read are TGTGCCAGTAGTATTCAGACAGGGGGCTACGGAAACACC. Translation gives CASSIQTGGYGNT. The whole CDR3 is CASSIQTGGYGNTIYF.

In the case of this clone: The read ends 3 residues shy of where the CDR3 ends; the end is completed using the germline J gene. The chain is built from TRBV7-7 and TRBJ2-5, with 7 bases that match TRBD2. J lost 4 bases, V lost 6 bases, and 11 bases had no gene match. CDR3 size: 15 residues. Germline CDR1 and CDR2: SSHAT and FNYEAQ (reference sequence). CDR3 DNA, as far as it was read: TGTGCCAGCAGACCCGCCGGCGGGGGAGGAGAGACC. This codes for CASRPAGGGGET. The whole CDR3 sequence is CASRPAGGGGETQYF.

A note on this clone: The read stops 3 residues short of the end of the CDR3; the missing end is completed from the germline J gene. The J gene is TRBJ1-1, the V gene TRBV20-1, with TRBD1 as a possible D gene (5 bases). Germline V gives CDR1 DFQATT, CDR2 SNEGSKA (reference sequence). V lost 7 bases, J lost 4 bases, and 19 bases lay in between. CDR3 length: 14 amino acids. The chain's CDR3 is CSVQTWQGTTEAFF. The sequenced part of the CDR3 DNA is TGCAGTGTCCAAACTTGGCAGGGTACCACTGAA.

With regard to this clone: Read coverage stops 3 residues before the CDR3 terminus; the germline J gene supplies the remainder. The chain couples TRBV7-6 to TRBJ1-1, with D uncertain. The CDR3 is 13 residues long. Germline V lookup: CDR1 SGHVS, CDR2 FNYEAQ. The germline V and J ends were trimmed by 2 bases and 7 bases, with 11 bases remaining between them. CDR3 loop: CASSLSQDGEAFF. The CDR3 DNA, read in part, is TGTGCCAGCAGCTTATCACAAGATGGTGAA.

On this clone: Coverage ceases 3 residues before the CDR3 finishes, and the germline J gene fills in the end. The rearrangement links TRBV7-2 to TRBJ1-5; 7 nucleotides agree with TRBD1. The CDR3 runs to 14 residues. In germline, CDR1 is SGHTA, CDR2 FQGNSA. V was pared by 7 bases and J by 5 bases, with 8 bases of the junction left unmatched. The chain's CDR3 is CASTLDRTYQPQHF. Partial CDR3 DNA: TGTGCCAGCACCCTGGACAGGACCTATCAGCCC.

Comment on this clone: The read ends 3 residues shy of where the CDR3 ends; the end is completed using the germline J gene. The chain recombines TRBV18 with TRBJ1-1; possible D gene TRBD1, 5 bases. The germline V and J ends were trimmed by 2 bases and 5 bases, with 12 bases remaining between them. The CDR3 has 14 residues. Germline lookup yields CDR1 KGHSH and CDR2 LQKENI. This CDR3 is CASSPFQGETEAFF. CDR3 DNA, as far as it was read: TGTGCCAGCTCACCATTTCAGGGAGAGACTGAA.

Notes on this clone: The CDR3 extends 3 residues past the end of the read, so its final part is completed from the germline J gene. The chain combines TRBV19 with TRBJ1-4; no firm D call. The CDR3 loop spans 17 amino acids. In germline, CDR1 is LNHDA, CDR2 SQIVND (reference sequence). The V gene lost 8 bases and the J gene lost 0 bases, with 19 bases spanning the gap. The CDR3 DNA, read in part, is TGTGCCAGTGGTGTGGTACATTCGATTGCAACTAATGAAAAA. Protein: CASGVVHSIATNEK. The CDR3 in full is CASGVVHSIATNEKLFF.

As to this clone: Coverage ceases 3 residues before the CDR3 finishes, and the germline J gene fills in the end. This chain joins TRBV19 and TRBJ2-3; D might be TRBD2 (5 bases). CDR3 length: 12 residues. Germline-derived CDR1 and CDR2 are LNHDA and SQIVND (reference sequence). V was trimmed by 7 bases and J by 8 bases, leaving 13 bases between them. CDR3 DNA, as far as it was read: TGTGCCAGTACCACTCGGGGTGGTACG. Protein sequence: CASTTRGGT. The full CDR3 is CASTTRGGTQYF.

A word on this clone: The read ends 3 residues shy of where the CDR3 ends; the end is completed using the germline J gene. This chain joins TRBV19 and TRBJ1-5; a weak D match, TRBD1 (6 bases). Germline V gene lookup returns CDR1 LNHDA and CDR2 SQIVND (reference sequence). V lost 10 bases and J 2 bases, leaving 15 bases between the germline ends. CDR3 length: 14 amino acids. CDR3 bases read: TGTGCCACGAGGGGGGGGTTTGGCAATCAGCCC. Translating gives CATRGGFGNQP. The full CDR3 sequence reads CATRGGFGNQPQHF.

Comments on this clone: The CDR3 goes on 3 residues after the read ends, and that part is filled in from the germline J gene. The rearrangement joins TRBV7-2 to TRBJ1-1, with no clear D. V gave up 5 bases and J gave up 1 base, with 8 bases separating them. CDR1 is SGHTA and CDR2 is FQGNSA in the germline V gene. This CDR3 contains 13 residues. The CDR3 here is CASSPYRNTEAFF. The sequenced CDR3 bases are TGTGCCAGCAGCCCCTACAGGAACACTGAA.

Worth noting for this clone: The CDR3 end falls 3 residues outside the read, so it is completed with the germline J gene. The rearrangement links TRBV20-1 to TRBJ1-4, with D perhaps TRBD1 (6 bases). Germline V lookup: CDR1 DFQATT, CDR2 SNEGSKA (reference sequence). V lost 1 base and J 6 bases, leaving 24 bases between the germline ends. CDR3 length: 18 residues. CDR3 residues: CSARGPTGPLPWDEKLFF. The DNA read from the CDR3 is TGCAGTGCTAGAGGTCCGACAGGACCCTTACCGTGGGATGAAAAA.

Worth noting for this clone: The read terminates 3 residues before the CDR3 end, so the remaining end is supplied by the germline J gene. This chain uses TRBV5-1 with TRBJ1-6; TRBD1 matches at 7 bases. The germline V gene encodes CDR1 SGHRS and CDR2 YFSETQ. The CDR3 covers 15 residues. The V and J ends lost 4 bases and 6 bases, in that order; junction bases with no gene match: 7. CDR3 DNA, as far as it was read: TGCGCCAGCAGCCCGGGACAGACGATTAATTCACCC. Translated: CASSPGQTINSP. In full, the CDR3 reads CASSPGQTINSPLHF. Full variable domain (remainder filled in from reference TRBV5-1 and TRBJ1-6): KAGVTQTPRYLIKTRGQQVTLSCSPISGHRSVSWYQQTPGQGLQFLFEYFSETQRNKGNFPGRFSGRQFSNSRSEMNVSTLELGDSALYLCASSPGQTINSPLHFGNGTRLTVT.

Points on this clone: The read terminates 3 residues before the CDR3 end, so the remaining end is supplied by the germline J gene. The V call is TRBV18, the J call TRBJ1-3; possibly TRBD1 for D (5 bases). The CDR3 length is 16 residues. CDR1 is KGHSH and CDR2 is LQKENI in the germline V gene. V gave up 2 bases and J gave up 6 bases, with 17 bases separating them. The DNA read from the CDR3 is TGTGCCAGCTCACCATATTCGGGGGTAACGAAAAACACC. The encoded protein is CASSPYSGVTKNT. The entire CDR3 reads CASSPYSGVTKNTIYF.

Worth noting for this clone: The read comes to an end 3 residues before the CDR3 does, leaving the germline J gene to fill in the end. The V call is TRBV4-2, the J call TRBJ2-1; 11 bases map to TRBD2. The V gene end was trimmed by 3 bases and the J gene end by 1 base; junction bases not matched to a gene: 14. The CDR3 runs to 20 residues. CDR1 is LGHNA, CDR2 YNFKEQ, per germline. The DNA read from the CDR3 is TGTGCCAGCAGCCAGGGGACTAGCGGCAAGACACCCCCATCCTACAATGAG. Translated, it gives CASSQGTSGKTPPSYNE. The complete CDR3 reads CASSQGTSGKTPPSYNEQFF.